This T cell receptor (beta chain) was sequenced during a study of blood T cell repertoires in COVID-19. Whole-study context: Some COVID-19 samples were acute and others convalescent; all came from the United States, Italy and Spain. T cells, B-cell-depleted T cells, or PBMCs provided the cDNA or gDNA that served as material.

Seattle's cohort entered during active infection and was followed longitudinally. Methods used by the authors: Estimates of nucleated cell counts were drawn from the amplification of reference gene primers. Assay used: immunoSEQ multiplex PCR; TCRdb lists only in-frame clones, some missing. V, J and clone size were drawn from that table, and D and trimming were deduced from the DNA. The repertoire holds some 150,000 clones, with 70% to 90% as singletons. This clone has a single count. The sequence derives from an older woman with COVID-19, enrolled during active disease. The sequenced sample was peripheral blood.

The chain's CDR3 is CASSLRGGYNEQFF. The CDR3 coding sequence is TGTGCCAGCAGCTTAAGGGGAGGGTACAATGAGCAGTTCTTC. The chain is built from TRBV5-4 and TRBJ2-1, with 7 bases fitting TRBD2. The CDR3 is 14 amino acids. CDR1 is SGHNT, CDR2 YYREEE, per germline (reference sequence). V was pared by 2 bases and J by 4 bases, with 3 bases of the junction left unmatched.